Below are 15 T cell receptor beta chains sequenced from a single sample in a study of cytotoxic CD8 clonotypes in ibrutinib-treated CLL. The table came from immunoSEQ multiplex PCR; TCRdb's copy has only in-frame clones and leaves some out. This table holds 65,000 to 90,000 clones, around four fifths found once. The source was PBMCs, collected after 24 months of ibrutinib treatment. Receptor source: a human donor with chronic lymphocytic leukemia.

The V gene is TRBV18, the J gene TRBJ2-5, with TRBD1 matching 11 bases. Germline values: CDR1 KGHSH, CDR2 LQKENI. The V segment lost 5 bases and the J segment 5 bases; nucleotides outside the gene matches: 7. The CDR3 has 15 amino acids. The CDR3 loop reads CASSDTGTGGETQYF. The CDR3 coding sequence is TGTGCCAGCTCAGATACCGGGACAGGGGGTGAGACCCAGTACTTC. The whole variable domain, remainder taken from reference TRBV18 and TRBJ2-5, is NAGVMQNPRHLVRRRGQEARLRCSPMKGHSHVYWYRQLPEEGLKFMVYLQKENIIDESGMPKERFSAEFPKEGPSILRIQQVVRGDSAAYFCASSDTGTGGETQYFGPGTRLLVL.

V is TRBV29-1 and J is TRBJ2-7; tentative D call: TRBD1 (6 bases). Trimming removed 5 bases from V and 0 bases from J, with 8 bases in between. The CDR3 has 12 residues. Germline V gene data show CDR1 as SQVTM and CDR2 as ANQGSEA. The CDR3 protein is CSVRGISYEQYF. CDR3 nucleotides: TGCAGCGTTAGGGGGATCTCCTACGAGCAGTACTTC.

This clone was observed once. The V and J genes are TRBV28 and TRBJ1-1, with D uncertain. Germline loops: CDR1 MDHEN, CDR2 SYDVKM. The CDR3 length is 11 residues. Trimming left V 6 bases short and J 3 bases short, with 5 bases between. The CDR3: CASRLDTEAFF. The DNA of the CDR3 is TGTGCCAGCAGATTGGACACTGAAGCTTTCTTT. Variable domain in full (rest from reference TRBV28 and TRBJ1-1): DVKVTQSSRYLVKRTGEKVFLECVQDMDHENMFWYRQDPGLGLRLIYFSYDVKMKEKGDIPEGYSVSREKKERFSLILESASTNQTSMYLCASRLDTEAFFGQGTRLTVV.

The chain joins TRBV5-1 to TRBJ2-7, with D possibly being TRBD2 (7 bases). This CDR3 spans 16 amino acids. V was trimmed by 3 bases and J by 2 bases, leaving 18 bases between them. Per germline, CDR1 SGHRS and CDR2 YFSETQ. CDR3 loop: CASSSDSGAMPYEQYF. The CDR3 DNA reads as TGCGCCAGCAGCTCGGACAGCGGGGCGATGCCCTACGAGCAGTACTTC. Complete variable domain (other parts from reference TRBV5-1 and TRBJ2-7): KAGVTQTPRYLIKTRGQQVTLSCSPISGHRSVSWYQQTPGQGLQFLFEYFSETQRNKGNFPGRFSGRQFSNSRSEMNVSTLELGDSALYLCASSSDSGAMPYEQYFGPGTRLTVT.

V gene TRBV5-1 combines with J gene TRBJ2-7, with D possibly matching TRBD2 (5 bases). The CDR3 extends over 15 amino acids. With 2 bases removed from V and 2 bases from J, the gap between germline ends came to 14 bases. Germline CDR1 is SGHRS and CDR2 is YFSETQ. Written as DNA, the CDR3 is TGCGCCAGCAGCTTCCGAGGGCTTTACCCCTACGAGCAGTACTTC. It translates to CASSFRGLYPYEQYF. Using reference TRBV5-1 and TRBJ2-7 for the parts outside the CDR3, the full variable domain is KAGVTQTPRYLIKTRGQQVTLSCSPISGHRSVSWYQQTPGQGLQFLFEYFSETQRNKGNFPGRFSGRQFSNSRSEMNVSTLELGDSALYLCASSFRGLYPYEQYFGPGTRLTVT.

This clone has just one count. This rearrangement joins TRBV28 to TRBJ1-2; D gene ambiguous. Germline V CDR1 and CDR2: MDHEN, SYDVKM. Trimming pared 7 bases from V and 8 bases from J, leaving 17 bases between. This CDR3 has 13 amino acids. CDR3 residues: CASTSLASGGYTF. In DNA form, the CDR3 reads TGTGCCAGCACCTCTTTAGCCTCGGGAGGCTACACCTTC.

In DNA form, the CDR3 reads TGTGCCAGCAGTTCCCGACCGACTAGCTACAATGAGCAGTTCTTC. This gives the protein CASSSRPTSYNEQFF. The chain is built from TRBV27 and TRBJ2-1; D may be TRBD2 (6 bases). CDR1 and CDR2 from the germline V gene are MNHEY and SMNVEV (reference sequence). V lost 4 bases and J 3 bases, leaving 13 bases between the germline ends. The CDR3 sequence is 15 residues long.

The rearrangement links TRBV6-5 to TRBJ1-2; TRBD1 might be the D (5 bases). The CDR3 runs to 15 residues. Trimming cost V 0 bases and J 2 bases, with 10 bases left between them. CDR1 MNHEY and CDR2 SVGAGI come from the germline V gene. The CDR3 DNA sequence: TGTGCCAGCAGTTACTCGGGGGGACTCAACTATGGCTACACCTTC. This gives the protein CASSYSGGLNYGYTF.

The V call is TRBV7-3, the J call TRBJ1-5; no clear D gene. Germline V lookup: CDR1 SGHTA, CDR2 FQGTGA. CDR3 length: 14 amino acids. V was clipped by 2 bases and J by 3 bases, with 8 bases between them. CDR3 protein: CASSLERFNQPQHF. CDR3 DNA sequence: TGTGCCAGCAGCTTAGAACGGTTCAATCAGCCCCAGCATTTT.

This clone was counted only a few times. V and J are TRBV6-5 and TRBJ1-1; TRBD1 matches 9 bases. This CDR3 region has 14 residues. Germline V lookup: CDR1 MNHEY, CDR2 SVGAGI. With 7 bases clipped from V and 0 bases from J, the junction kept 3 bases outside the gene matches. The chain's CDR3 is CASKRTGVNTEAFF. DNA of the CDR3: TGTGCCAGCAAAAGGACAGGGGTGAACACTGAAGCTTTCTTT.

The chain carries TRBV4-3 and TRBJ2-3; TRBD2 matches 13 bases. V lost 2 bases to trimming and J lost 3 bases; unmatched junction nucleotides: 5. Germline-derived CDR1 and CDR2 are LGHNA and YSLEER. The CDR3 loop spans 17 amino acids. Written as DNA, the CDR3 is TGCGCCAGCAGCCAAAGCGCGGGACTAGCGGGGACAGATACGCAGTATTTT. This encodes CASSQSAGLAGTDTQYF.

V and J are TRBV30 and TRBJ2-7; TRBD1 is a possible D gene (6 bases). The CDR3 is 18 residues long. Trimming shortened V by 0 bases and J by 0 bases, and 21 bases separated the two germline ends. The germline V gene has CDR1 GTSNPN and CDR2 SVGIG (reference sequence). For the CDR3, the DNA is TGTGCCTGGAGTGTAGGACAGACTTGGGGAGTGGGCTCCTACGAGCAGTACTTC. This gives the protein CAWSVGQTWGVGSYEQYF.

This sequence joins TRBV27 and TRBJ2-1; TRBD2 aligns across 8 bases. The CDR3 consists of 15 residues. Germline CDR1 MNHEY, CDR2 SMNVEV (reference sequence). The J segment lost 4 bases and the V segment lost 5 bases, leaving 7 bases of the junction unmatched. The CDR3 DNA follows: TGTGCCAGCAGTACACGGGAGGGCCCGTACAATGAGCAGTTCTTC. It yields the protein CASSTREGPYNEQFF.

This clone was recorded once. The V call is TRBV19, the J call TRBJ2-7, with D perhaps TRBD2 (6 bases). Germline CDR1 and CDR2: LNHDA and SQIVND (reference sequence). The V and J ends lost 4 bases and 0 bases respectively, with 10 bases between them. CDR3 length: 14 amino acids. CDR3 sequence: CASSRLVNSYEQYF. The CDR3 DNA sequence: TGTGCCAGTAGTAGACTAGTTAACTCCTACGAGCAGTACTTC. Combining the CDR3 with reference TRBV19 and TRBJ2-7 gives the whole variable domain DGGITQSPKYLFRKEGQNVTLSCEQNLNHDAMYWYRQDPGQGLRLIYYSQIVNDFQKGDIAEGYSVSREKKESFPLTVTSAQKNPTAFYLCASSRLVNSYEQYFGPGTRLTVT.

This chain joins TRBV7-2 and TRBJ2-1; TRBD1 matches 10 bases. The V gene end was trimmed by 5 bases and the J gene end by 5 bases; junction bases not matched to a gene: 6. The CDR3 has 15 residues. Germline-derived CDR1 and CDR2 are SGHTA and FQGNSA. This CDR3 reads CASSPRTGGNNEQFF. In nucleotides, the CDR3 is TGTGCCAGCAGCCCACGGACAGGGGGAAACAATGAGCAGTTCTTC.